This entry concerns a single TCR beta chain. From germline, CDR1 is ENHRY and CDR2 SYGVKD. With 4 bases clipped from V and 10 bases from J, the junction kept 8 bases outside the gene matches. This CDR3 has 15 amino acids. The data were taken from a study of blood T cell repertoires in COVID-19. Overall study: From the United States, Italy and Spain came samples of acute and convalescent COVID-19. Sources were T cells, B-cell-depleted T cells, or PBMCs; the material itself was cDNA or gDNA.

Sequenced by immunoSEQ multiplex PCR; TCRdb stores in-frame clones only, minus some. Among around 67,000 clones listed, approximately 80% were seen once. The sample taken for sequencing was peripheral blood. This chain links TRBV10-3 with TRBJ1-6; 9 bases line up with TRBD1. This clonotype originated in a man at least 80 years old with active COVID-19. CDR3 DNA sequence: TGTGCCATCAGTGTCACCGGGACAGGGAGCTCACCCCTCCACTTT. Translating gives CAISVTGTGSSPLHF.